This TCR beta chain stems from a study of T cell repertoires in ileal Crohn's disease. On the study more broadly: Median disease duration was about 7.9 years; 35% smoked at surgery. Points from the study as a whole: Mucosal expansions were suggested to be mainly CD8 T cells. All patients with clonality above 26.8% had endoscopic recurrence.

Libraries were prepared by immunoSEQ multiplex PCR; TCRdb keeps only in-frame clonotypes and omits some of them. The sample yields some 30,000 clones, around 80% seen once. Adults with ileal or ileocolonic Crohn's disease and an indication for resection were eligible. Concerning this clone itself: Its antigen remains unidentified.

The CDR3 has 16 residues. After removal of 0 bases from V and 9 bases from J, the junction contained 7 bases not matched to a gene. Germline V lookup: CDR1 SGHNT, CDR2 YYREEE (reference sequence). This receptor was taken from an adult with Crohn's disease. The sequencing input was ileal tissue. The chain carries TRBV5-4 and TRBJ1-6, with 9 nucleotides matching TRBD1. The DNA for the CDR3 is TGTGCCAGCAGCTTGGCGGGACAGGGCATAGGTTCACCCCTCCACTTT. It translates to CASSLAGQGIGSPLHF.